A selection of T cell receptor beta chains follows, all from one sample in a study of shared clonotypes between healthy human individuals. Here immunoSEQ multiplex PCR was the method, and the copy in TCRdb shows in-frame clones only, minus some. The table shows around 340,000 clones, with about 70% occurring only once. The specimen was memory CD4+ T cells sorted from blood. The source is a man aged 25 to 45 in good health. Each CDR3 is given with its conserved first and last residue. Each record gives: J gene, clone size, D gene, V gene, CDR3 protein, CDR3 DNA. A D gene is named only where the DNA matches it firmly. Clone size is shown for a subset of rows, as once, few, many or a class of expanded clone.

j_gene: TRBJ2-1; abundance: .; d_gene: TRBD2; v_gene: TRBV9; CDR3aa: CASSGGLAGYNEQFF; CDR3nt: TGTGCCAGCAGCGGGGGACTAGCGGGCTACAATGAGCAGTTCTTC
j_gene: TRBJ2-3; abundance: .; d_gene: .; v_gene: TRBV27; CDR3aa: CASSLERVTDTQYF; CDR3nt: TGTGCCAGCAGCCTAGAGAGGGTCACAGATACGCAGTATTTT
j_gene: TRBJ2-7; abundance: .; d_gene: .; v_gene: TRBV10-3; CDR3aa: CAISGGRSGHEQYF; CDR3nt: TGTGCCATCAGTGGGGGACGGAGTGGGCACGAGCAGTACTTC
j_gene: TRBJ2-7; abundance: .; d_gene: .; v_gene: TRBV7-2; CDR3aa: CASSPDGFYEQYF; CDR3nt: TGTGCCAGCAGCCCTGACGGTTTCTACGAGCAGTACTTC
j_gene: TRBJ2-1; abundance: .; d_gene: TRBD2; v_gene: TRBV29-1; CDR3aa: CSVASLAGHNEQFF; CDR3nt: TGCAGCGTTGCATCACTAGCGGGCCACAATGAGCAGTTCTTC
j_gene: TRBJ2-5; abundance: .; d_gene: .; v_gene: TRBV7-2; CDR3aa: CASSRTFGETQYF; CDR3nt: TGTGCCAGCAGCCGGACTTTCGGAGAGACCCAGTACTTC
j_gene: TRBJ2-2; abundance: .; d_gene: .; v_gene: TRBV27; CDR3aa: CASSPTRGRAWGTGELFF; CDR3nt: TGTGCCAGCAGTCCTACCAGGGGGAGGGCCTGGGGCACCGGGGAGCTGTTTTTT
j_gene: TRBJ2-1; abundance: .; d_gene: .; v_gene: TRBV6-5; CDR3aa: CASSYRDKYNEQFF; CDR3nt: TGTGCCAGCAGTTACAGGGATAAGTACAATGAGCAGTTCTTC
j_gene: TRBJ2-7; abundance: .; d_gene: TRBD2; v_gene: TRBV7-8; CDR3aa: CASSPSRAGGTYEQYF; CDR3nt: TGTGCCAGCAGCCCCAGTCGAGCGGGAGGGACCTACGAGCAGTACTTC
j_gene: TRBJ1-1; abundance: many; d_gene: .; v_gene: TRBV5-6; CDR3aa: CASSPRSGFRAFF; CDR3nt: TGTGCCAGCAGCCCAAGGTCGGGGTTTCGGGCTTTCTTT
j_gene: TRBJ2-7; abundance: .; d_gene: .; v_gene: TRBV14; CDR3aa: CASSQGDTVSQYF; CDR3nt: TGTGCCAGCAGCCAGGGTGATACTGTAAGTCAGTACTTC
j_gene: TRBJ2-3; abundance: .; d_gene: .; v_gene: TRBV7-8; CDR3aa: CASRRGVTDTQYF; CDR3nt: TGTGCCAGCAGGAGGGGCGTAACAGATACGCAGTATTTT
j_gene: TRBJ2-1; abundance: .; d_gene: .; v_gene: TRBV11-3; CDR3aa: CASSFGSTRGFNEQFF; CDR3nt: TGTGCCAGCAGCTTTGGATCGACTAGAGGTTTCAATGAGCAGTTCTTC
j_gene: TRBJ1-1; abundance: few; d_gene: .; v_gene: TRBV10-1; CDR3aa: CASQRERQGDTEAFF; CDR3nt: TGCGCCAGCCAAAGAGAACGGCAGGGAGACACTGAAGCTTTCTTT
j_gene: TRBJ1-3; abundance: .; d_gene: .; v_gene: TRBV19; CDR3aa: CASTPGEAGNTIYF; CDR3nt: TGTGCCAGTACTCCCGGGGAAGCTGGAAACACCATATATTTT
j_gene: TRBJ2-1; abundance: once; d_gene: .; v_gene: TRBV11-2; CDR3aa: CASTLELLYNEQFF; CDR3nt: TGTGCCAGCACCCTCGAACTTCTCTACAATGAGCAGTTCTTC
j_gene: TRBJ2-1; abundance: .; d_gene: TRBD2; v_gene: TRBV10-3; CDR3aa: CAIRETSGSSERGNEQFF; CDR3nt: TGTGCCATCAGGGAGACTAGCGGGAGTTCAGAAAGGGGCAATGAGCAGTTCTTC
j_gene: TRBJ1-1; abundance: .; d_gene: TRBD1; v_gene: TRBV7-9; CDR3aa: CASSLTQGAAEAFF; CDR3nt: TGTGCCAGCAGCTTGACGCAGGGGGCGGCTGAAGCTTTCTTT
j_gene: TRBJ2-1; abundance: .; d_gene: .; v_gene: TRBV19; CDR3aa: CASSLGRGWEQFF; CDR3nt: TGTGCCAGTAGTTTGGGCAGGGGATGGGAGCAGTTCTTC
j_gene: TRBJ1-6; abundance: .; d_gene: .; v_gene: TRBV5-1; CDR3aa: CASSPRWGGGSPLHF; CDR3nt: TGCGCCAGCAGCCCTCGGTGGGGAGGGGGTTCACCCCTCCACTTT
j_gene: TRBJ2-7; abundance: .; d_gene: TRBD2; v_gene: TRBV6-6; CDR3aa: CASSFPTSGSYEQYF; CDR3nt: TGTGCCAGCAGTTTCCCGACTAGCGGGTCCTACGAGCAGTACTTC
j_gene: TRBJ2-1; abundance: many; d_gene: .; v_gene: TRBV11-3; CDR3aa: CASSLGGSGITYNEQFF; CDR3nt: TGTGCCAGCAGCTTAGGGGGTAGCGGTATTACCTACAATGAGCAGTTCTTC
j_gene: TRBJ2-7; abundance: .; d_gene: .; v_gene: TRBV19; CDR3aa: CASSIGGGQSYEQYF; CDR3nt: TGTGCCAGTAGTATAGGGGGGGGACAGAGCTACGAGCAGTACTTC
j_gene: TRBJ2-2; abundance: .; d_gene: .; v_gene: TRBV28; CDR3aa: CASIGQPANTGELFF; CDR3nt: TGTGCCAGCATCGGACAGCCTGCGAACACCGGGGAGCTGTTTTTT
j_gene: TRBJ2-2; abundance: .; d_gene: TRBD2; v_gene: TRBV10-3; CDR3aa: CAIQDSGRARTGELFF; CDR3nt: TGTGCCATCCAAGATAGCGGGAGGGCCCGCACCGGGGAGCTGTTTTTT
j_gene: TRBJ1-4; abundance: .; d_gene: .; v_gene: TRBV6-1; CDR3aa: CASSEGPPRVEKLFF; CDR3nt: TGTGCCAGCAGTGAAGGCCCCCCGAGGGTGGAGAAACTGTTTTTT
j_gene: TRBJ2-3; abundance: once; d_gene: .; v_gene: TRBV5-1; CDR3aa: CASGVDRPPDTQYF; CDR3nt: TGCGCCAGCGGGGTAGACAGGCCCCCAGATACGCAGTATTTT
j_gene: TRBJ2-5; abundance: .; d_gene: .; v_gene: TRBV5-6; CDR3aa: CASSFGETQYF; CDR3nt: TGTGCCAGCAGCTTCGGAGAGACCCAGTACTTC
j_gene: TRBJ2-2; abundance: .; d_gene: TRBD1; v_gene: TRBV29-1; CDR3aa: CSVEGSRTGAGELFF; CDR3nt: TGCAGCGTTGAGGGGTCACGGACAGGCGCCGGGGAGCTGTTTTTT
j_gene: TRBJ1-1; abundance: .; d_gene: .; v_gene: TRBV19; CDR3aa: CASTPQGMLAEAFF; CDR3nt: TGTGCCAGTACCCCCCAGGGGATGCTCGCTGAAGCTTTCTTT
j_gene: TRBJ2-1; abundance: once; d_gene: TRBD2; v_gene: TRBV7-9; CDR3aa: CASSPPAGLYNEQFF; CDR3nt: TGTGCCAGCAGCCCCCCAGCGGGACTTTATAATGAGCAGTTCTTC
j_gene: TRBJ2-5; abundance: .; d_gene: .; v_gene: TRBV15; CDR3aa: CATSRAPGQETQYF; CDR3nt: TGTGCCACCAGCAGAGCTCCGGGCCAAGAGACCCAGTACTTC
j_gene: TRBJ2-1; abundance: .; d_gene: TRBD1; v_gene: TRBV9; CDR3aa: CASSVETGGNEQFF; CDR3nt: TGTGCCAGCAGCGTAGAAACAGGGGGCAATGAGCAGTTCTTC
j_gene: TRBJ2-7; abundance: .; d_gene: TRBD2; v_gene: TRBV5-1; CDR3aa: CASSLKAGLADYEQYF; CDR3nt: TGCGCCAGCAGCCTGAAGGCGGGACTAGCGGATTACGAGCAGTACTTC
j_gene: TRBJ2-7; abundance: .; d_gene: .; v_gene: TRBV6-6; CDR3aa: CATMNQGTSYEQYF; CDR3nt: TGTGCCACCATGAACCAGGGGACCTCCTACGAGCAGTACTTC
j_gene: TRBJ1-5; abundance: .; d_gene: .; v_gene: TRBV10-2; CDR3aa: CASSDVPRGSNQPQHF; CDR3nt: TGCGCCAGCAGTGATGTCCCTAGGGGTAGCAATCAGCCCCAGCATTTT
j_gene: TRBJ2-1; abundance: .; d_gene: .; v_gene: TRBV10-2; CDR3aa: CASRPGVSAYNEQFF; CDR3nt: TGCGCCAGCAGGCCGGGGGTCAGCGCCTACAATGAGCAGTTCTTC
j_gene: TRBJ2-3; abundance: .; d_gene: .; v_gene: TRBV5-4; CDR3aa: CASSLRSARDTQYF; CDR3nt: TGTGCCAGCAGCTTGCGTTCGGCGCGTGATACGCAGTATTTT
j_gene: TRBJ1-2; abundance: .; d_gene: .; v_gene: TRBV2; CDR3aa: CASGLGGDGYTF; CDR3nt: TGTGCCAGCGGGCTTGGGGGTGATGGCTACACCTTC
j_gene: TRBJ2-3; abundance: .; d_gene: TRBD2; v_gene: TRBV7-3; CDR3aa: CASSPSGGGRGDTQYF; CDR3nt: TGTGCCAGCAGCCCCTCCGGGGGAGGGCGGGGAGATACGCAGTATTTT
j_gene: TRBJ2-1; abundance: .; d_gene: TRBD2; v_gene: TRBV25-1; CDR3aa: CASSAGTSLDEQFF; CDR3nt: TGTGCCAGCAGCGCCGGGACTAGCTTGGACGAGCAGTTCTTC